The following is a T cell receptor (beta chain) sequence with its context. Its antigen is not known. Exclusion followed for patients with uncontrolled infection, other autoimmune disease, pregnancy or lactation. Per germline, CDR1 SQVTM and CDR2 ANQGSEA. The CDR3 extends over 12 amino acids. The ends were cut back, 5 bases at V and 2 bases at J, with 9 bases in the middle. The sample belongs to a study of T cells in Graves' hyperthyroidism and ophthalmopathy. Template material for amplifying TCR beta CDR3 regions consisted of RNA transcripts. HTBI primers drove first-round RT-PCR of the TCR CDR3. MiXCR, run by TCRdb on the multiplex PCR reads, gives a single entry per CDR3 protein. The sample carries around 260,000 distinct CDR3 sequences, 20% to 30% recorded once. Study-wide results and caveats: Patients with ophthalmopathy were separated from those with stable hyperthyroidism by a 13 V-J model. A median around 5.9 months before onset, the model predicted ophthalmopathy. Researchers found most expanded thyroid clonotypes above 0.001 in blood as well.

The chain recombines TRBV29-1 with TRBJ1-1; no definite D call. The sequence derives from a man in his forties or fifties with Graves' hyperthyroidism that later progressed to Graves' ophthalmopathy. The specimen sequenced was blood. The CDR3 bases are TGCAGCGTTCCCGACTTAAACACTGAAGCTTTCTTT. The encoded protein is CSVPDLNTEAFF. Full variable domain (rest looked up from reference TRBV29-1 and TRBJ1-1): SAVISQKPSRDICQRGTSLTIQCQVDSQVTMMFWYRQQPGQSLTLIATANQGSEATYESGFVIDKFPISRPNLTFSTLTVSNMSPEDSSIYLCSVPDLNTEAFFGQGTRLTVV.